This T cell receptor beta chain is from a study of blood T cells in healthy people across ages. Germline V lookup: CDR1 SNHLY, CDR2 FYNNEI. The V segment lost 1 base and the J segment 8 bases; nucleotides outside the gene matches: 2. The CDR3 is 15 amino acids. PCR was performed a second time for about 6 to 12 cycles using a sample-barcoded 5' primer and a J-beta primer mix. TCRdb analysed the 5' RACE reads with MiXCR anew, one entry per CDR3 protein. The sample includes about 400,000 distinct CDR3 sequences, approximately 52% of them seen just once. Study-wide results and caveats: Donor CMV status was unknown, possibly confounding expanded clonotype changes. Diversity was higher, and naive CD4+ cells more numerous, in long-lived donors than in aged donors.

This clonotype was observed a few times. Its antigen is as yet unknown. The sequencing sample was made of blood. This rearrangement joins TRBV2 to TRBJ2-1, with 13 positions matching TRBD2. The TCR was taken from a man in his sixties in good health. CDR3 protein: CASSEELAGGDEQFF. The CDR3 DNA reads TGTGCCAGCAGTGAAGAACTAGCGGGGGGGGATGAGCAGTTCTTC.